The T cell receptor (beta chain) under discussion was sequenced for a study of blood T cell repertoires in COVID-19 (dated by TCRdb to about 2020). Regarding the research as a whole: Collaborator samples came from the United States, Italy and Spain and covered acute and convalescent phases of COVID-19. The material from the prospective study consisted of cDNA or gDNA derived from T cells, B-cell-depleted T cells, or PBMCs. Deeply sampled blood TCRbeta repertoires from subjects exposed to, actively infected with, or recovered from COVID-19 were included in the dataset. The repertoires were released in a freely available public database intended as a resource for research on the immune response to SARS-CoV-2. The samples were drawn from the first 160 participants of the ongoing ImmuneRACE study and from 1,254 subjects provided by 6 global collaborators. Sample metadata almost always included a de-identified subject ID, COVID-19 status, age in years and sex. Where available, HLA class I and class II types were obtained from metadata supplied by the sample provider rather than from assay-based typing. Overall study outcomes, separate from this receptor: The amount of clinical and demographic metadata varied by source and participant and was provided uncurated.

As regards this clone: Its antigen has not been determined. Qualities for individual bases were not recorded, and no much larger clone is one base off.

Samples from volunteer blood donors who had recovered from COVID-19 were contributed by a second Seattle source. Whole blood was collected in K2EDTA tubes by collaborating institutions according to the institutions' own protocols. For TCRbeta analysis, collaborators shipped samples as frozen whole blood, isolated PBMCs, or DNA extracted from either of those sample types. TCRbeta CDR3 regions were amplified from genomic DNA using the immunoSEQ Assay, a bias-controlled multiplex PCR. Per the source publication's procedure: The number of nucleated cells in each sample was estimated from the amplification of reference gene primers within the assay. Sequence reads were collapsed and filtered to measure the absolute abundance of every unique TCRbeta CDR3 rearrangement. Productive Simpson clonality was computed per sample as the square root of Simpson's diversity index over productive rearrangements. The clones in this table, taken by TCRdb from immuneACCESS, are in-frame only. Not every clone is retained; where verified, under half of the shortfall comes from an unresolved V gene, and the cause of the rest is unknown. V and J calls and clone size follow that table, whereas D and trimming were derived from the DNA. This sample has 200,000 or so clones in its table, and approximately 88% of those were observed once. The ten largest clones take up under 7% of the sample.

V is reduced by 6 bases and J by 2 bases, leaving a spacing of 13 bases between them. Via the germline V gene (reference sequence), CDR1 is MNHEY and CDR2 SMNVEV. The CDR3 has 15 amino acids, counting the end cysteine and phenylalanine. The sequence is cut down to CDR3 DNA, 45 bases in frame from base 1. The rearrangement combines TRBV27 with TRBJ1-4, with a tentative D gene TRBD1 over 6 matching bases. The sample comprised peripheral blood. This TCR was sampled from a man in his sixties who had recovered from COVID-19. The CDR3 amino acid sequence is: CASSTGQTTNEKLFF. The DNA sequence is TGTGCCAGCAGCACCGGACAGACCACTAATGAAAAACTGTTTTTT.